Following are 18 T cell receptor beta chains from one sample sequenced in a study of untreated major depressive disorder. Assay: immunoSEQ multiplex PCR; the TCRdb copy retains only in-frame clones and omits some. The sample lists about 22,000 clones; over 85% were seen once. Sequencing used CD4+ T cells from PBMCs. The receptors stem from a woman in her forties in good health.

This clone was counted between two and nine times. This chain connects TRBV5-1 to TRBJ1-2, with a possible D match to TRBD1 (5 bases). Germline V lookup: CDR1 SGHRS, CDR2 YFSETQ. The CDR3 spans 16 residues. With 2 bases removed from V and 3 bases from J, the gap between germline ends came to 17 bases. The CDR3 DNA sequence: TGCGCCAGCAGCTTCGGGCCACATGGGGGTGACTATGGCTACACCTTC. It codes for CASSFGPHGGDYGYTF.

This clone turned up a few times. The CDR3 nucleotides are TGTGCCAGCAGGGGGACAGGGTGGGACACCGGGGAGCTGTTTTTT. Its protein product is CASRGTGWDTGELFF. V gene TRBV6-1 combines with J gene TRBJ2-2, with 9 positions matching TRBD1. Germline V CDR1 and CDR2: MNHNS, SASEGT. This CDR3 contains 15 residues. With 6 bases clipped from V and 3 bases from J, the junction kept 5 bases outside the gene matches.

The chain has TRBV5-4 and TRBJ1-1; possibly TRBD1 for D (5 bases). CDR1 SGHNT and CDR2 YYREEE come from the germline V gene (reference sequence). V was shortened by 3 bases and J by 6 bases, with 12 bases between the two germline ends. CDR3 length: 13 amino acids. CDR3 protein: CASSYQGLAEAFF. The CDR3 coding sequence is TGTGCCAGCAGCTACCAGGGTTTAGCTGAAGCTTTCTTT.

The chain uses TRBV2 and TRBJ1-6; D unresolved. CDR1 and CDR2 from the germline V gene are SNHLY and FYNNEI. The CDR3 is 16 amino acids. The V end was cut by 7 bases, the J end by 11 bases, with 24 bases between. CDR3 coding DNA: TGTGCCAGCAATCCAGAGAGGGCCCAACCGGGAGCACCCCTCCACTTT. Encoded protein: CASNPERAQPGAPLHF.

This clone is a singleton in its sample. The chain employs TRBV2 and TRBJ1-3; TRBD1 might be the D (5 bases). CDR1 is SNHLY and CDR2 is FYNNEI in the germline V gene. The CDR3 runs to 13 residues. Written as DNA, the CDR3 is TGTGCTAGCGGGGCAGACTCTGGAAACACCATATATTTT. Translated, it gives CASGADSGNTIYF.

CDR3 in amino acids: CASSQESGSLYNEQFF. Written as DNA, the CDR3 is TGCGCCAGCAGCCAAGAGTCAGGGAGTCTCTACAATGAGCAGTTCTTC. The chain uses TRBV4-3 and TRBJ2-1; TRBD1 or TRBD2 may be the D gene (5 bases each). V lost 0 bases and J 3 bases, leaving 12 bases between the germline ends. Germline V CDR1 and CDR2: LGHNA, YSLEER. The CDR3 is made up of 16 amino acids.

The chain uses TRBV10-2 and TRBJ1-2, with D perhaps TRBD1 (5 bases). The germline V and J ends were trimmed by 8 bases and 1 base, with 11 bases remaining between them. This CDR3 has 13 residues. Germline CDR1 and CDR2: WSHSY and SAAADI. The CDR3 DNA follows: TGCGCCAGCGGGGACCCCGGTAACTATGGCTACACCTTC. It yields the protein CASGDPGNYGYTF.

This CDR3 is CASSLSGSEGEQYF. The CDR3 coding sequence is TGTGCCAGCAGCTTGAGCGGGAGCGAGGGCGAGCAGTACTTC. V is TRBV5-4 and J is TRBJ2-7; 8 nucleotides match TRBD2. V shed 1 base and J 6 bases; nucleotides not matched to a gene: 6. CDR3 length equals 14 residues. Germline assignment: CDR1 SGHNT and CDR2 YYREEE (reference sequence).

J is TRBJ2-7 and V is TRBV4-2, with 7 bases aligning to TRBD1. The germline V gene encodes CDR1 LGHNA and CDR2 YNFKEQ. The CDR3 loop spans 15 amino acids. J lost 1 base, V lost 3 bases, and 6 bases had no gene match. Here the CDR3 DNA reads TGTGCCAGCAGCCAGCAGTTACAGGGGTCCTACGAGCAGTACGTC. It is translated as CASSQQLQGSYEQYV.

The V gene is TRBV4-1, the J gene TRBJ1-2; possible D gene TRBD1, 5 bases. Looked up from germline, CDR1 is MGHRA and CDR2 is YSYEKL. CDR3 length equals 13 residues. V lost 0 bases, J lost 7 bases, and 9 bases lay in between. CDR3 DNA sequence: TGCGCCAGCAGCCAAGATGGGGCGGCTGGCTACACCTTC. Its translation is CASSQDGAAGYTF.

Only one count was recorded for this clone. V and J are TRBV7-9 and TRBJ1-2; tentative D call: TRBD1 (6 bases). This CDR3 is 17 amino acids long. Germline CDR1 is SEHNR and CDR2 is FQNEAQ (reference sequence). Trimming stripped 3 bases from V and 5 bases from J, with 22 bases between. The CDR3 reads CASSFTVGSRGNYGYTF. Written as DNA, the CDR3 is TGTGCCAGCAGCTTTACGGTTGGGTCCAGGGGAAATTATGGCTACACCTTC.

This clone was counted once. This chain links TRBV6-7 with TRBJ2-5; weak D call: TRBD2 (6 bases). TRBV6-7 is an ORF; its function is uncertain. The germline V and J ends were trimmed by 6 bases and 5 bases, with 16 bases remaining between them. The CDR3 runs to 14 residues. CDR3 in DNA: TGTGCCAGCAGGAAAAGCGGAGGAGGGGAGACCCAGTACTTC. It translates to CASRKSGGGETQYF.

The rearrangement joins TRBV11-3 to TRBJ2-3; weak D call: TRBD2 (5 bases). Trimming shortened V by 0 bases and J by 7 bases, and 8 bases separated the two germline ends. Germline V gene sequence: CDR1 SGHNT, CDR2 YENEEA. CDR3 size: 13 residues. The CDR3 region is CASSLDPGYTQYF. In nucleotides, the CDR3 is TGTGCCAGCAGCTTAGATCCGGGGTATACGCAGTATTTT.

The rearrangement joins TRBV9 to TRBJ2-3; 10 bases fit TRBD2. The V and J ends lost 3 bases and 1 base, in that order; junction bases with no gene match: 8. Per germline, CDR1 SGDLS and CDR2 YYNGEE. This CDR3 region has 17 residues. The CDR3 loop is CASSGSLTSGGTDTQYF. The CDR3 nucleotides are TGTGCCAGCAGCGGATCTCTAACTAGCGGGGGCACAGATACGCAGTATTTT.

The rearrangement joins TRBV20-1 to TRBJ1-2; tentatively, D is TRBD1 (5 bases). The CDR3 contains 11 residues. V was cut by 4 bases and J by 8 bases, with 11 bases left in between. Germline CDR1 is DFQATT and CDR2 is SNEGSKA (reference sequence). The CDR3 nucleotides are TGCAGTGCTAACCCCGGGACCGGCTACACCTTC. This codes for CSANPGTGYTF.

The chain employs TRBV28 and TRBJ2-5; 11 bases fit TRBD2. Trimming cost V 2 bases and J 4 bases; bases outside gene matches: 3. This CDR3 is built from 15 residues. CDR1 and CDR2 from the germline V gene are MDHEN and SYDVKM. The CDR3 DNA follows: TGTGCCAGCAGTTTAGGGCTAGCGGGAGGAGAGACCCAGTACTTC. Translated: CASSLGLAGGETQYF.

The rearrangement joins TRBV6-1 to TRBJ2-5; 7 nucleotides agree with TRBD1. The junction had 1 base not matched to a gene; V was cut back by 2 bases and J by 4 bases. This CDR3 is built from 13 residues. CDR1 MNHNS and CDR2 SASEGT come from the germline V gene. This CDR3 reads CASSERDRETQYF. The CDR3 nucleotides are TGTGCCAGCAGTGAAAGGGACAGAGAGACCCAGTACTTC.

The chain has TRBV4-3 and TRBJ1-2; D perhaps matches TRBD1 (5 bases). CDR1 and CDR2 (germline): LGHNA, YSLEER. Trimming took off 0 bases at V and 4 bases at J, with 15 bases between the two ends. The CDR3 contains 16 residues. CDR3 nucleotides: TGCGCCAGCAGCCAAGATACCAGGGTTGATGGCTATGGCTACACCTTC. This sequence encodes CASSQDTRVDGYGYTF.